These 21 T cell receptor beta chains came from one sample sequenced in a study of blood T cell repertoires in COVID-19. Profiling relied on immunoSEQ multiplex PCR, and the TCRdb table lists in-frame clones only, not all of them. The sample lists some 120,000 clones, about 77% occurring once. The sample consisted of peripheral blood. The receptors derive from a human donor in a cohort sampled during active COVID-19.

The rearrangement joins TRBV11-2 to TRBJ2-7; 7 bases match TRBD1. CDR3 length equals 14 residues. The junction had 6 bases not matched to a gene; V was cut back by 5 bases and J by 2 bases. Germline CDR1 is SGHAT and CDR2 is FQNNGV. In DNA form, the CDR3 reads TGTGCCAGCAGCCTCCAAGGGACAGCCTACGAGCAGTACTTC. Protein product: CASSLQGTAYEQYF.

DNA for the CDR3: TGTGCCAGCAGCTTAGGTGGTCGGGATGAGCAGTTCTTC. Amino acid sequence: CASSLGGRDEQFF. The J gene is TRBJ2-1, the V gene TRBV11-3; D ambiguous. CDR3 length: 13 residues. Trimming took off 1 base at V and 8 bases at J, with 9 bases between the two ends. The V gene's germline CDR1 is SGHNT and CDR2 YENEEA.

The V gene is TRBV7-8, the J gene TRBJ2-7; D unresolved. The CDR3 sequence is 11 residues long. V gave up 1 base and J gave up 5 bases, with 3 bases separating them. CDR1 and CDR2 (germline): SGHVS, FQNEAQ. Written as DNA, the CDR3 is TGTGCCAGCAGCTTAGTAAACGAGCAGTACTTC. This translates into CASSLVNEQYF.

The gene calls are TRBV9 and TRBJ2-2, with TRBD2 matching 10 bases. The CDR3 consists of 16 residues. The germline CDR1 and CDR2 sequences are SGDLS and YYNGEE. The V segment lost 4 bases and the J segment 1 base; nucleotides outside the gene matches: 4. This chain's CDR3 is CASSRRTSGNTGELFF. Written as DNA, the CDR3 is TGTGCCAGCAGCAGACGGACTAGCGGGAACACCGGGGAGCTGTTTTTT.

This clone has only one observation. The J gene is TRBJ2-5, the V gene TRBV4-2; TRBD2 agrees at 10 bases. CDR3 length: 14 residues. Germline assignment: CDR1 LGHNA and CDR2 YNFKEQ. V dropped 5 bases and J dropped 4; count of bases not matched to a gene: 4. As DNA, the CDR3 is TGTGCCAGCAGCTCTCGACTAGCGGGAGAGACCCAGTACTTC. This codes for CASSSRLAGETQYF.

J is TRBJ1-2 and V is TRBV2, with 11 bases aligning to TRBD1. The CDR3 runs to 15 residues. CDR1 SNHLY and CDR2 FYNNEI come from the germline V gene. Trimming removed 6 bases from V and 4 bases from J; junction bases left unmatched: 7. The CDR3 protein is CASSLGQGGSYGYTF. In nucleotides, the CDR3 is TGTGCCAGCAGCCTGGGACAGGGGGGAAGCTATGGCTACACCTTC.

CDR3: CASSLAQGGTQYF. As DNA, the CDR3 is TGTGCCAGCAGTTTAGCGCAGGGGGGGACCCAGTACTTC. The chain employs TRBV12-3 or TRBV12-4 and TRBJ2-5; D perhaps matches TRBD1 (7 bases). This CDR3 contains 13 residues. The V gene lost 0 bases and the J gene lost 7 bases, with 9 bases spanning the gap.

The chain recombines TRBV2 with TRBJ1-1; the D gene is possibly TRBD1 (5 bases). This CDR3 has 14 residues. V was cut by 1 base and J by 6 bases, with 12 bases left in between. Germline values: CDR1 SNHLY, CDR2 FYNNEI. The CDR3 sequence is CASSEEGKGAEAFF. DNA for the CDR3: TGTGCCAGCAGTGAAGAGGGGAAAGGGGCTGAAGCTTTCTTT.

V gene TRBV28 combines with J gene TRBJ2-7; the D gene is possibly TRBD2 (6 bases). Germline V CDR1 and CDR2: MDHEN, SYDVKM. This CDR3 is built from 12 residues. Trimming left V 8 bases short and J 6 bases short, with 14 bases between. This chain's CDR3 is CASGTRGGEQYF. The CDR3 nucleotides are TGTGCCAGCGGGACTCGCGGCGGCGAGCAGTACTTC.

This chain uses TRBV28 with TRBJ1-1; the match to TRBD1 covers 7 bases. There are 15 residues in the CDR3. CDR1 is MDHEN and CDR2 is SYDVKM in the germline V gene. V lost 3 bases, J lost 4 bases, and 8 bases stayed unmatched. As DNA, the CDR3 is TGTGCCAGCAGTTTCACACGACAGGGAAGCACTGAAGCTTTCTTT. This sequence encodes CASSFTRQGSTEAFF.

This clone was seen only once. The chain combines TRBV19 with TRBJ2-2; D perhaps matches TRBD2 (5 bases). CDR1 and CDR2 from the germline V gene are LNHDA and SQIVND (reference sequence). This CDR3 has 15 residues. Trimming pared 3 bases from V and 2 bases from J, leaving 10 bases between. CDR3 residues: CASSIGLANTGELFF. In DNA, the CDR3 is TGTGCCAGTAGTATCGGCCTAGCAAACACCGGGGAGCTGTTTTTT.

V and J are TRBV12-2 and TRBJ1-3; TRBD1 reflects the table's D call only, with no check against the DNA. TRBV12-2 is annotated as a pseudogene. The CDR3 spans 15 residues. The CDR3: CASRSPTGTGNTIYF. The DNA of the CDR3 is TGTGCAAGTCGCTCCCCGACAGGGACCGGAAACACCATATATTTT.

The chain links TRBV5-6 to TRBJ2-7, with TRBD1 matching over 10 bases. The CDR3 length is 16 residues. V gave up 3 bases and J gave up 5 bases; unmatched junction bases: 11. CDR1 SGHDT and CDR2 YYEEEE come from the germline V gene. The CDR3 DNA is TGTGCCAGCAGCTCCCCGGGGGGACAGGGGTGGGACGAGCAGTACTTC. Its translation is CASSSPGGQGWDEQYF.

This chain uses TRBV5-1 with TRBJ1-6; 11 nucleotides align to TRBD1. Germline CDR1 is SGHRS and CDR2 is YFSETQ. This CDR3 is 15 amino acids long. Trimming at V came to 3 bases and at J to 7 bases, leaving 3 bases not matched to a gene. Here the CDR3 DNA reads TGCGCCAGCAGCTCCAGGACAGGGGGCAATTCACCCCTCCACTTT. This codes for CASSSRTGGNSPLHF.

The chain has TRBV20-1 and TRBJ1-1; D is unclear. Germline V gives CDR1 DFQATT, CDR2 SNEGSKA (reference sequence). The CDR3 covers 11 residues. Deletions cut 7 bases from V and 0 bases from J, with 6 bases between. CDR3 protein: CSVDLNTEAFF. The CDR3 nucleotides are TGCAGTGTTGACTTGAACACTGAAGCTTTCTTT.

The sample holds a few counts of this clone. The chain employs TRBV11-3 and TRBJ1-5; D perhaps matches TRBD1 (5 bases). The germline V and J ends were trimmed by 2 bases and 4 bases, with 18 bases remaining between them. Per the germline V gene, CDR1 is SGHNT and CDR2 is YENEEA. The CDR3 consists of 17 residues. The CDR3 DNA sequence: TGTGCCAGCAGCTTAAGTGGTGAGGGGACTTTTAATCAGCCCCAGCATTTT. It yields the protein CASSLSGEGTFNQPQHF.

The gene calls are TRBV19 and TRBJ2-6, with 7 bases lining up with TRBD1. The CDR3 runs 15 residues. V gave up 4 bases and J gave up 2 bases; unmatched junction bases: 2. Germline CDR1 and CDR2: LNHDA and SQIVND (reference sequence). Written as DNA, the CDR3 is TGTGCCAGTAGTAAAGACAGGGCTGGGGCCAACGTCCTGACTTTC. Encoded protein: CASSKDRAGANVLTF. The whole variable domain, filled in from reference TRBV19 and TRBJ2-6, reads DGGITQSPKYLFRKEGQNVTLSCEQNLNHDAMYWYRQDPGQGLRLIYYSQIVNDFQKGDIAEGYSVSREKKESFPLTVTSAQKNPTAFYLCASSKDRAGANVLTFGAGSRLTVL.

V is TRBV6-5 and J is TRBJ2-5; 8 positions agree with TRBD1. Per the germline V gene, CDR1 is MNHEY and CDR2 is SVGAGI. This CDR3 region has 14 residues. The V and J ends lost 5 bases and 6 bases, in that order; junction bases with no gene match: 8. The CDR3, as DNA: TGTGCCAGCAGTACCGGACAGGGTCGACAGACCCAGTACTTC. This codes for CASSTGQGRQTQYF.

This clone was counted once. This chain uses TRBV18 with TRBJ2-3; D is uncertain. The CDR3 runs 13 residues. Germline assignment: CDR1 KGHSH and CDR2 LQKENI. Trimming removed 5 bases at V and 2 bases at J, with 8 bases between. In DNA, the CDR3 is TGTGCCAGCTCATACATACCCACAGATACGCAGTATTTT. Its protein is CASSYIPTDTQYF. Looking up the rest from reference TRBV18 and TRBJ2-3 gives the full variable domain: NAGVMQNPRHLVRRRGQEARLRCSPMKGHSHVYWYRQLPEEGLKFMVYLQKENIIDESGMPKERFSAEFPKEGPSILRIQQVVRGDSAAYFCASSYIPTDTQYFGPGTRLTVL.

The chain is built from TRBV19 and TRBJ2-1, with 8 bases aligning to TRBD2. Germline trimming cut 6 bases from V and 0 bases from J; bases unmatched to any gene: 4. The CDR3 runs 15 residues. Germline V gene sequence: CDR1 LNHDA, CDR2 SQIVND (reference sequence). The CDR3 reads CASRTGGSSYNEQFF. As DNA, the CDR3 is TGTGCCAGTAGGACGGGGGGGAGCTCCTACAATGAGCAGTTCTTC.

J is TRBJ2-6 and V is TRBV5-4, with D perhaps TRBD1 (5 bases). Between the trimmed V and J ends, which lost 6 bases and 0 bases, there was a span of 16 bases. CDR3 size: 17 residues. Germline V gene sequence: CDR1 SGHNT, CDR2 YYREEE (reference sequence). CDR3 in amino acids: CASTPRAGPSGANVLTF. CDR3 nucleotides: TGTGCCAGCACCCCTAGGGCAGGGCCCTCTGGGGCCAACGTCCTGACTTTC.